This T cell receptor (beta chain) came from a study of cytomegalovirus exposure and HLA in healthy donors. The study, taken as a whole, reports: An assumption of roughly uniform sequencing depth across donors underlay the presence/absence analyses. Common viral pathogens were later found to be apparently linked to several of the most significant clusters.

The PCR made use of 60 Vbeta and 13 Jbeta primers. Method: immunoSEQ multiplex PCR; TCRdb's copy keeps in-frame clones and lacks some. The repertoire holds around 97,000 clones, with around 61% as singletons. With V trimmed by 3 bases and J by 10 bases, 5 bases remained unmatched. This CDR3 has 14 residues. Germline values: CDR1 LNHDA, CDR2 SQIVND (reference sequence). This clone has more than one count but fewer than ten. Its antigen is undetermined. The receptor was derived from a woman between 50 and 59 years old in good health and CMV-seronegative. This chain connects TRBV19 to TRBJ1-6; 8 nucleotides agree with TRBD1. The specimen sequenced was PBMCs. The CDR3 reads CASSMRTGKSPLHF. CDR3 coding DNA: TGTGCCAGTAGTATGAGGACAGGGAAATCACCCCTCCACTTT.